This paragraph reports one TCR beta chain. What it recognizes is unknown. The CDR3 length is 15 residues. Deletions cut 0 bases from V and 3 bases from J, with 9 bases between. Germline V gives CDR1 MGHRA, CDR2 YSYEKL. Data came from immunoSEQ multiplex PCR; TCRdb stores just in-frame clones and leaves some out. Of over 250,000 clones listed, roughly 85% were seen once; the top ten hold around 1%. This specimen comes from a study of cytomegalovirus exposure and HLA in healthy donors. General study points: Per published reports, the classifier diagnosed cytomegalovirus status with high specificity and sensitivity.

Sequencing was performed on PBMCs. The chain is built from TRBV4-1 and TRBJ2-1, with no clear D. The source of this sequence is a young woman in good health and CMV-seronegative. CDR3 nucleotides: TGCGCCAGCAGCCAAGAATTTTCCCTCTACAATGAGCAGTTCTTC. Translating it yields CASSQEFSLYNEQFF.